This T cell receptor beta chain was recovered during a study of cytomegalovirus exposure and HLA in healthy donors. Study-wide results and limits: Near-uniform donor sequencing depth was presumed by presence/absence analyses.

The V gene lost 8 bases and the J gene lost 7 bases, with 12 bases spanning the gap. Looked up from germline, CDR1 is MNHEY and CDR2 is SVGAGI. This CDR3 region has 11 residues. The PCR ran on 60 Vbeta and 13 Jbeta primers. Profiling relied on immunoSEQ multiplex PCR, and the TCRdb table lists in-frame clones only, not all of them. The top ten hold approximately 2.1% of the sample, which has 150,000 to 180,000 clones, over 70% seen once. About this clone: Its specificity is not known.

This sequence was found in a man aged 25-40 years in good health and CMV-seronegative. The sequenced sample consisted of PBMCs. V usage is TRBV6-5 and J usage is TRBJ2-7; TRBD2 is a possible D gene (6 bases). The CDR3: CASGLGGEQYF. CDR3 nucleotide sequence: TGTGCCAGCGGGCTCGGGGGAGAGCAGTACTTC.